This T cell receptor beta chain was profiled in a study of T-cell memory formation after mild COVID-19. For the study at large: Most TCR clusters belonged to a single donor.

CDR3 length: 16 residues. CDR1 is SGHTA and CDR2 is FQGNSA in the germline V gene. Trimming cost V 5 bases and J 1 base; bases outside gene matches: 10. Regarding the study as a whole: There was no confirmation that second-wave clones peaking on day 37 were SARS-CoV-2 specific. Clones that contracted clustered mainly in CM and EM if CD4+ and in EMRA if CD8+. Clones shrinking from day 15 to 85 showed even CD4/CD8 mixes; later expanders tilted CD4+.

Regarding this clonotype: Its cognate antigen is unknown.

TCRdb processed the 5' RACE reads anew with MiXCR; each CDR3 protein has one entry. The table includes 300,000 or so distinct CDR3 sequences, around 16% detected once. The receptor was isolated from a man aged 18 to 35 who had mild COVID-19 (a few samples of this study predate the infection). Cell type and time point are not known. The rearrangement uses TRBV7-2 and TRBJ2-5, with 7 bases lining up with TRBD1. Sequenced sample: PBMCs or a T cell subset sorted from them (not recorded which). The CDR3 sequence: CASSLAGTVVQETQYF. DNA for the CDR3: TGTGCCAGCAGCCTGGCCGGGACAGTAGTCCAAGAGACCCAGTACTTC.